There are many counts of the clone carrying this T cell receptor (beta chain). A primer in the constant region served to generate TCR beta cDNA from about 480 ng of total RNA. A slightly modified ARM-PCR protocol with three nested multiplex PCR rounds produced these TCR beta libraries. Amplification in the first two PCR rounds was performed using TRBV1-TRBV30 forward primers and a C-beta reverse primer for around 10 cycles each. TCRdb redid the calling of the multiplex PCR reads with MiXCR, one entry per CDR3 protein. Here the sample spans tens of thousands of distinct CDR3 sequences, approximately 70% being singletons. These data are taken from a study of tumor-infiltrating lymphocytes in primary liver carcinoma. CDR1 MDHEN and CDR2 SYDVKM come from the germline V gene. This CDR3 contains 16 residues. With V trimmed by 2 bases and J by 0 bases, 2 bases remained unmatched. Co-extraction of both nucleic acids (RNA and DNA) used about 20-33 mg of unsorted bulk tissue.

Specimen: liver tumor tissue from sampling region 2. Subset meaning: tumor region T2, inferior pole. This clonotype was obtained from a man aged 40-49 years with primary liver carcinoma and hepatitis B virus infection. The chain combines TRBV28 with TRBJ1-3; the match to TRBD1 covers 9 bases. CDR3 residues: CASSLMGQGSGNTIYF. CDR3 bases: TGTGCCAGCAGTTTAATGGGACAGGGCTCTGGAAACACCATATATTTT.